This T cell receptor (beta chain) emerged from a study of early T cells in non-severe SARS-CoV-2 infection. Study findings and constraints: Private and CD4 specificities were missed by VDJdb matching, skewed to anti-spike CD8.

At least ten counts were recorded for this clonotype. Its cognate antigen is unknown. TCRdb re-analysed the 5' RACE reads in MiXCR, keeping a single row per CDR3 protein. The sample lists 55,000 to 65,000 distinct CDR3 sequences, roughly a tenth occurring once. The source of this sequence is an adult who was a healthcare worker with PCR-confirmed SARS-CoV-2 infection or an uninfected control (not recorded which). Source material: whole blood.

CDR3 nucleotide sequence: TGCAGTGCTTACCCTAGCGGGACCGGCACCGGGGAGCTGTTTTTT. Translated, it gives CSAYPSGTGTGELFF. J is TRBJ2-2 and V is TRBV20-1, with TRBD2 matching 9 bases. The trim removed 5 bases at V and 4 bases at J, leaving 8 bases unmatched. This CDR3 contains 15 residues. The germline CDR1 and CDR2 sequences are DFQATT and SNEGSKA (reference sequence).